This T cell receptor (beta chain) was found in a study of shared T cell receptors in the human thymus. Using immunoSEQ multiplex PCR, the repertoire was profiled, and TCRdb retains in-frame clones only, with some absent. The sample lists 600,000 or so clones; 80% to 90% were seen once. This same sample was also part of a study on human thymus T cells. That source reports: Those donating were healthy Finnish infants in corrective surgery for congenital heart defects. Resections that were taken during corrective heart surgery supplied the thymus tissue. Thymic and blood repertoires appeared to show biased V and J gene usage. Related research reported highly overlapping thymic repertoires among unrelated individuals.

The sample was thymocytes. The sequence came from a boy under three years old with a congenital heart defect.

In DNA, the CDR3 is TGCAGCGTTGGAGCCCCCGTCCAGGGGGTTGGATCAGCTTTCTTT. It yields the protein CSVGAPVQGVGSAFF. The chain employs TRBV29-1 and TRBJ1-1; 7 bases are shared with TRBD1. The CDR3 extends over 15 amino acids. Germline V gene sequence: CDR1 SQVTM, CDR2 ANQGSEA. Trimming at V came to 4 bases and at J to 10 bases, leaving 18 bases not matched to a gene. Using reference TRBV29-1 and TRBJ1-1 for the parts outside the CDR3, the full variable domain is SAVISQKPSRDICQRGTSLTIQCQVDSQVTMMFWYRQQPGQSLTLIATANQGSEATYESGFVIDKFPISRPNLTFSTLTVSNMSPEDSSIYLCSVGAPVQGVGSAFFGQGTRLTVV.